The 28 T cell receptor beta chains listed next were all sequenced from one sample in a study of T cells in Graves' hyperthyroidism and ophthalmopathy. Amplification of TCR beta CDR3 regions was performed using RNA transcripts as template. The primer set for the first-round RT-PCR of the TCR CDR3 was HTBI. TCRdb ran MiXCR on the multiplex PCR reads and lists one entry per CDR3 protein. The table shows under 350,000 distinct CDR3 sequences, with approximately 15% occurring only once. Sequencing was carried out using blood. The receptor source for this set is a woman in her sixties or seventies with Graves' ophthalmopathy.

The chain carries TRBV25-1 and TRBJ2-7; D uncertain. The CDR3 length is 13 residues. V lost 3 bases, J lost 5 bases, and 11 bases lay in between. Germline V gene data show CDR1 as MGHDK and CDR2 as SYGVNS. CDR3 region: CASSDREPDEQYF. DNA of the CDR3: TGTGCCAGCAGTGATAGGGAACCAGACGAGCAGTACTTC.

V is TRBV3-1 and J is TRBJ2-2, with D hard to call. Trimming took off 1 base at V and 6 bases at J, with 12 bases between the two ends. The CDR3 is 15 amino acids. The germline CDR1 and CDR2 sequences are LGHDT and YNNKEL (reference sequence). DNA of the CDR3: TGTGCCAGCAGCCAAGTTATCAGTTATCCCGGGGAGCTGTTTTTT. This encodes CASSQVISYPGELFF.

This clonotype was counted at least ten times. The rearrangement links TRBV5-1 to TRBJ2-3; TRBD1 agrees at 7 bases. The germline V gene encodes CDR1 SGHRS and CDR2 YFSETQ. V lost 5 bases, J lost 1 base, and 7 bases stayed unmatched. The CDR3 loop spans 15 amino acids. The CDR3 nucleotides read TGCGCCAGCAGAAATACCGGGACAGGCACAGATACGCAGTATTTT. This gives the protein CASRNTGTGTDTQYF.

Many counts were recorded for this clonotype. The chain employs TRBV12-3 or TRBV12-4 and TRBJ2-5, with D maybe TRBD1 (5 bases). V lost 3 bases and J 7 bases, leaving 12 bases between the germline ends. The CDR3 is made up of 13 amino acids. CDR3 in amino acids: CASSFLGAGTQYF. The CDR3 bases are TGTGCCAGCAGTTTTTTAGGGGCCGGGACCCAGTACTTC.

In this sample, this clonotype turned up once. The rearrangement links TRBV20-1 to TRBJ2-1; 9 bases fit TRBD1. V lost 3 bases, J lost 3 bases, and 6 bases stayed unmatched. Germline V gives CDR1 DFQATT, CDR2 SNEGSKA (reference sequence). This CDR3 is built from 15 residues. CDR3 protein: CSARPGQGNYNEQFF. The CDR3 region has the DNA TGCAGTGCTAGGCCCGGACAGGGGAACTACAATGAGCAGTTCTTC.

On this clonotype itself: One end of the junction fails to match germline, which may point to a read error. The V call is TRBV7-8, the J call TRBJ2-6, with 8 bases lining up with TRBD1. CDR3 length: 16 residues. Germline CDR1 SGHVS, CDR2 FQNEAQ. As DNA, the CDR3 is TGTGGCAGCAGCTTAGGACAGGGTTCAGGGGCCAACGTCCTGACTTTC. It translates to CGSSLGQGSGANVLTF.

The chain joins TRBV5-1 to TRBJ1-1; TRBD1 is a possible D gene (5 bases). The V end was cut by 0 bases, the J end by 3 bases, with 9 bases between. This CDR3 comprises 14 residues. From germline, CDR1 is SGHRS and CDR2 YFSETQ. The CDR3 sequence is CASSLAAGHTEAFF. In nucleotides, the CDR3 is TGCGCCAGCAGCTTGGCAGCGGGGCACACTGAAGCTTTCTTT.

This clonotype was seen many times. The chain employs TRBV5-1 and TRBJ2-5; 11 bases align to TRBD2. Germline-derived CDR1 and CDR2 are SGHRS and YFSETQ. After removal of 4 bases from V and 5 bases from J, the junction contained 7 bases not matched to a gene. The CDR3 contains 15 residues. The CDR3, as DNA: TGCGCCAGCAGCGCCCCACTAGCGGGGGTGGAGACCCAGTACTTC. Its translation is CASSAPLAGVETQYF.

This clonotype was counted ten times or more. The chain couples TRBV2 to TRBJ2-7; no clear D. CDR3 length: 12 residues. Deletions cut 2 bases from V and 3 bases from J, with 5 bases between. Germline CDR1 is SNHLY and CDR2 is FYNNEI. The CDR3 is CASSEFNYEQYF. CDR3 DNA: TGTGCCAGCAGTGAATTTAACTACGAGCAGTACTTC.

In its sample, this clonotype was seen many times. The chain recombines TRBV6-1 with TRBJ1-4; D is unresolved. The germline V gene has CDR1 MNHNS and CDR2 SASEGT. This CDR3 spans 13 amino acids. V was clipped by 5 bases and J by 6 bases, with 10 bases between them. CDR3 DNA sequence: TGTGCCAGCAGTTATGAAGTCGATGAAAAACTGTTTTTT. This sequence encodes CASSYEVDEKLFF.

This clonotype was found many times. The CDR3 is CASSPSPHRGATNEKLFF. CDR3 sequence (DNA): TGCGCCAGCAGCCCTTCACCGCACAGGGGCGCAACTAATGAAAAACTGTTTTTT. The chain combines TRBV5-1 with TRBJ1-4; 7 bases align to TRBD1. The trim removed 4 bases at V and 0 bases at J, leaving 12 bases unmatched. CDR3 length: 18 residues. Germline CDR1 is SGHRS and CDR2 is YFSETQ.

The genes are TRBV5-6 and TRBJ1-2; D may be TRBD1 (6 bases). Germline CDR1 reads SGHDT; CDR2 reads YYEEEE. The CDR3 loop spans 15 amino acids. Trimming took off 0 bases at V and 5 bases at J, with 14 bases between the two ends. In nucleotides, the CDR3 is TGTGCCAGCAGCTTGGCCAACAGGGTGGAATATGGCTACACCTTC. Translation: CASSLANRVEYGYTF.

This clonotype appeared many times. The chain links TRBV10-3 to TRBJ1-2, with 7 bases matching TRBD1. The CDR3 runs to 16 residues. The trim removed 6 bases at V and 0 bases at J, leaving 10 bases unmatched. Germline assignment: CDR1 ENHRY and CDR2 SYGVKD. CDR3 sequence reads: CAIRNPNRGTNYGYTF. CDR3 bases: TGTGCCATCAGGAACCCAAACAGGGGTACTAACTATGGCTACACCTTC.

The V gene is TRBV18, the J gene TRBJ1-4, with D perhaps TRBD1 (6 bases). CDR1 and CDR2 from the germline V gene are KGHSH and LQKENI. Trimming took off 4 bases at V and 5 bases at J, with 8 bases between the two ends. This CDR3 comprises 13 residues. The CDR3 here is CASSRDRNEKLFF. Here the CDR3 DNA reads TGTGCCAGCTCACGAGACAGGAATGAAAAACTGTTTTTT.

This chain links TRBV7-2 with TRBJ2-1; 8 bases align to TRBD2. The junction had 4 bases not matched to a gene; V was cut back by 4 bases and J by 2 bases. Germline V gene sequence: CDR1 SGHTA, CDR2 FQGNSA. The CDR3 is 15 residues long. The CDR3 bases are TGTGCCAGCAGCTCTCAAGCGGGAGCCTACAATGAGCAGTTCTTC. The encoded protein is CASSSQAGAYNEQFF.

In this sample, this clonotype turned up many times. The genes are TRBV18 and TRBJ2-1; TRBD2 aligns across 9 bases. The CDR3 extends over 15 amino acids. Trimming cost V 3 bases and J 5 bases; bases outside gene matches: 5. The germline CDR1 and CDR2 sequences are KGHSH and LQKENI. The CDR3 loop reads CASSPVLAGNNEQFF. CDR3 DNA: TGTGCCAGCTCACCGGTCCTAGCGGGGAACAATGAGCAGTTCTTC.

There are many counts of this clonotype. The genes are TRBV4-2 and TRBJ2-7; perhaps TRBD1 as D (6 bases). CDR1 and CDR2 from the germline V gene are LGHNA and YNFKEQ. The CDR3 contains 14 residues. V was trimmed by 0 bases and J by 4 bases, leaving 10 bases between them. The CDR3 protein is CASSQEGGDYEQYF. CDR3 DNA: TGTGCCAGCAGCCAAGAAGGGGGAGATTACGAGCAGTACTTC.

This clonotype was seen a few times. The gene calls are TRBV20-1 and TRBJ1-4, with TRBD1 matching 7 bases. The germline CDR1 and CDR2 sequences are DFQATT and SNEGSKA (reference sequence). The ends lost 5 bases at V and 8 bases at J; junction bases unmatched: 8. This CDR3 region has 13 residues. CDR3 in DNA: TGCAGTGCTCCTCGGACAGGAGACGAAAAACTGTTTTTT. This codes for CSAPRTGDEKLFF.

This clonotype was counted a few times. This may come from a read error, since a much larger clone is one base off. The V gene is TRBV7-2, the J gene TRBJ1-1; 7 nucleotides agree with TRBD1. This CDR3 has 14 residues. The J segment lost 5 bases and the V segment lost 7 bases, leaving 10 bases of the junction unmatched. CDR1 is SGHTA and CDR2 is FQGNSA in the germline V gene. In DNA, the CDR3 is TGTGCCAGCACCCCCGGACAGGAACGAACTGAAGCTTTCTTT. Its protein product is CASTPGQERTEAFF.

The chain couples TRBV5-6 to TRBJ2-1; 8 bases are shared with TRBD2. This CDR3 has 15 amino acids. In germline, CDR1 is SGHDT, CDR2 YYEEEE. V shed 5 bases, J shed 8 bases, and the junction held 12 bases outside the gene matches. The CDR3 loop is CASSKQGIGGDEQFF. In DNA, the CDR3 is TGTGCCAGCAGTAAACAGGGCATCGGGGGGGATGAGCAGTTCTTC.

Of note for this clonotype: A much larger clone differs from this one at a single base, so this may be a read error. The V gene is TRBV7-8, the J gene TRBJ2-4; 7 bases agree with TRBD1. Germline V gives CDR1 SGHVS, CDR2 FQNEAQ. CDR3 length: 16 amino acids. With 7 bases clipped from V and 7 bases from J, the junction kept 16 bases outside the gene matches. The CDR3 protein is CASTSARTGWGNIQYF. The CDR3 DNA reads TGTGCCAGCACCTCTGCAAGGACAGGTTGGGGGAACATTCAGTACTTC.

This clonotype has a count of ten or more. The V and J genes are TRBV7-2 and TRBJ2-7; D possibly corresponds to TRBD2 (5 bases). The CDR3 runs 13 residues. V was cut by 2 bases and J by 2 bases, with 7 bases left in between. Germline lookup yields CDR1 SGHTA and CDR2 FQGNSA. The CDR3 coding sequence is TGTGCCAGCAGCTTAAGCGGCCCCTACGAGCAGTACTTC. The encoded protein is CASSLSGPYEQYF.

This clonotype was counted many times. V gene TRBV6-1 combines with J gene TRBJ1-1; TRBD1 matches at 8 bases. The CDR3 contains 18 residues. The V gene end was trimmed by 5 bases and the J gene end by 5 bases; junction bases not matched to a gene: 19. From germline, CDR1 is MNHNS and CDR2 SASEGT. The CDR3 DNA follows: TGTGCCAGCAGTTTCCAATTCGGGACAGGCTTTTCTGGAACTGAAGCTTTCTTT. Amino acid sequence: CASSFQFGTGFSGTEAFF.

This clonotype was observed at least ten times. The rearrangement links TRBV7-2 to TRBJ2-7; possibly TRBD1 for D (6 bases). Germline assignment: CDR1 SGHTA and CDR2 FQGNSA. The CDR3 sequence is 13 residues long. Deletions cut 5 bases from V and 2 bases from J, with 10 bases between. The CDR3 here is CASSRDKTYEQYF. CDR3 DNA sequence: TGTGCCAGCAGCCGGGACAAGACCTACGAGCAGTACTTC.

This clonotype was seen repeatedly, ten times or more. In DNA form, the CDR3 reads TGTGCCAGCAGTCCCCCCAACAGGCCCTATGGCTACACCTTC. It encodes CASSPPNRPYGYTF. The V gene is TRBV28, the J gene TRBJ1-2, with D possibly being TRBD1 (5 bases). Trimming removed 5 bases at V and 4 bases at J, with 14 bases between. Germline loops: CDR1 MDHEN, CDR2 SYDVKM. The CDR3 totals 14 residues.

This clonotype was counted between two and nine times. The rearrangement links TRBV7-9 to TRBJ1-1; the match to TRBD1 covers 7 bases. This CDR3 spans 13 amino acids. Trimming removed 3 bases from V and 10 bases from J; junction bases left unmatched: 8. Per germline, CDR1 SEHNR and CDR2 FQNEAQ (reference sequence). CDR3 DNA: TGTGCCAGCAGCTTCCTGAGACAGGGAGGAGCTTTCTTT. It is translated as CASSFLRQGGAFF.

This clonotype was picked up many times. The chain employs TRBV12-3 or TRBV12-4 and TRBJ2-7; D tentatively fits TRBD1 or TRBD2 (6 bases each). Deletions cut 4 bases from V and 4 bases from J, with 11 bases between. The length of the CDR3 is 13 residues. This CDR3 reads CASSWGADYEQYF. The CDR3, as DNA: TGTGCCAGCAGTTGGGGGGCAGATTACGAGCAGTACTTC.

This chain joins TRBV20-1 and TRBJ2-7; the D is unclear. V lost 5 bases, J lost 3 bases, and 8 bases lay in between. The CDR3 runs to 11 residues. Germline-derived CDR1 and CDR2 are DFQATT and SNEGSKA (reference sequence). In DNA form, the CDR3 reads TGCAGTGCTGGTCCCCACTACGAGCAGTACTTC. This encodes CSAGPHYEQYF.